This TCR beta chain was sequenced in a study of control samples from healthy donors and cancer patients. V gave up 0 bases and J gave up 4 bases; unmatched junction bases: 8. The CDR3 contains 16 residues. Germline V CDR1 and CDR2: MNHEY, SVGEGT. Clones were read by immunoSEQ multiplex PCR, and TCRdb kept only the in-frame ones, dropping some. The data contain approximately 130,000 clones, roughly 87% of them singletons. The sequence was obtained from a man in his forties in good health. The V call is TRBV6-2 or TRBV6-3, the J call TRBJ2-5; 7 bases map to TRBD2. Sequenced input: blood. The CDR3 sequence: CASSYSVAGEAETQYF. The CDR3 nucleotides read TGTGCCAGCAGTTACTCGGTGGCGGGGGAGGCAGAGACCCAGTACTTC.